This TCR beta chain is drawn from a study of blood T cell repertoires in COVID-19. Turning to the study itself: Acute and convalescent COVID-19 samples came from the United States, Italy and Spain. T cells, B-cell-depleted T cells, or PBMCs provided the cDNA or gDNA that served as material.

Study processing details: Using reference gene primer amplification, nucleated cell counts were estimated. The table came from immunoSEQ multiplex PCR; TCRdb's copy has only in-frame clones and leaves some out. V, J and clone size were drawn from that table, and D and trimming were deduced from the DNA. The sample gives around 81,000 clones, just over 85% of which show up once; roughly 5% is in the top ten. The CDR3 covers 14 residues. Germline CDR1 and CDR2: SGDLS and YYNGEE. V shed 4 bases and J shed 6 bases, with 14 bases lying between them. A single count supports this clone. The receptor was isolated from a woman older than 75 with acute or convalescent COVID-19. The chain uses TRBV9 and TRBJ1-3; D remains ambiguous. Input material: peripheral blood. CDR3 protein: CASSRSGAVNTIYF. The DNA for the CDR3 is TGTGCCAGCAGCCGAAGCGGAGCAGTAAACACCATATATTTT.